This T cell receptor (beta chain) appears in the sequencing data of a study of blood T cell repertoires in COVID-19. Study context: COVID-19 samples collected from the United States, Italy and Spain covered acute and convalescent phases.

CDR1 and CDR2 from the germline V gene are GTSNPN and SVGIG (reference sequence). V lost 2 bases and J lost 4, with 11 bases in between. The CDR3 totals 13 residues. The protocol was immunoSEQ multiplex PCR, while the TCRdb copy is restricted to in-frame clones and leaves out a portion. Of some 400,000 clones in the sample, around 90% were seen once. V gene TRBV30 combines with J gene TRBJ1-2; maybe TRBD1 (6 bases). Sequencing was carried out using peripheral blood. The TCR sequence derives from a human donor in a cohort sampled during active COVID-19. CDR3 nucleotides: TGTGCCTGGAGTCAAAGGGGGGGCTATGGCTACACCTTC. Protein: CAWSQRGGYGYTF.